These 8 T cell receptor beta chains came from one sample sequenced in a study of T cells in Graves' hyperthyroidism and ophthalmopathy. Using RNA transcripts as the source, TCR beta CDR3 regions were amplified. Initially, a first-round RT-PCR of the TCR CDR3 employed the HTBI primer set. In TCRdb, the multiplex PCR reads were re-called with MiXCR into one record per CDR3 protein. The table has some 550,000 distinct CDR3 sequences, around 16% seen once. The sequencing input was blood. The origin of the receptors is a woman between 35 and 50 years old with Graves' ophthalmopathy.

This clonotype was seen ten or more times. The chain uses TRBV7-9 and TRBJ2-7; D gene ambiguous. V dropped 3 bases and J dropped 2 bases, with 5 bases sitting between them. This CDR3 region has 12 residues. Germline CDR1 SEHNR, CDR2 FQNEAQ (reference sequence). CDR3 amino acids: CASSFATYEQYF. CDR3 bases: TGTGCCAGCAGCTTTGCAACCTACGAGCAGTACTTC.

Ten or more counts support this clonotype. The chain uses TRBV20-1 and TRBJ1-1; D remains ambiguous. CDR1 and CDR2 (germline): DFQATT, SNEGSKA (reference sequence). Trimming left V 5 bases short and J 5 bases short, with 15 bases between. This CDR3 has 13 residues. In DNA form, the CDR3 reads TGCAGTGCTTTACAGAGCCCGTGGACTGAAGCTTTCTTT. It translates to CSALQSPWTEAFF.

This sequence joins TRBV9 and TRBJ2-3; tentatively, D is TRBD2 (5 bases). V lost 4 bases and J lost 4, with 13 bases in between. Germline CDR1 is SGDLS and CDR2 is YYNGEE. CDR3 size: 14 residues. CDR3 in amino acids: CASSSGLRADTQYF. For the CDR3, the DNA is TGTGCCAGCAGCAGCGGCCTTAGGGCAGATACGCAGTATTTT.

This clonotype was seen a handful of times. The chain recombines TRBV2 with TRBJ2-5, with a possible D match to TRBD2 (5 bases). The CDR3 covers 14 residues. Trimming took 5 bases from V and 0 from J, leaving 10 bases between them. Per germline, CDR1 SNHLY and CDR2 FYNNEI. The CDR3, as DNA: TGTGCCAGCAGTTTTCGGGAAAACCAAGAGACCCAGTACTTC. It encodes CASSFRENQETQYF.

Ten or more counts support this clonotype. V gene TRBV13 combines with J gene TRBJ2-1; the D gene is possibly TRBD2 (5 bases). Germline loops: CDR1 PRHDT, CDR2 FYEKMQ (reference sequence). The CDR3 has 14 residues. V was pared by 3 bases and J by 5 bases, with 11 bases between. The DNA of the CDR3 is TGTGCCAGCAGCTTCCGGGGTGCACACAATGAGCAGTTCTTC. Protein: CASSFRGAHNEQFF. Full variable domain (outside the CDR3, taken from reference TRBV13 and TRBJ2-1): AAGVIQSPRHLIKEKRETATLKCYPIPRHDTVYWYQQGPGQDPQFLISFYEKMQSDKGSIPDRFSAQQFSDYHSELNMSSLELGDSALYFCASSFRGAHNEQFFGPGTRLTVL.

Ten or more counts support this clonotype. This chain connects TRBV3-1 to TRBJ2-3; the match to TRBD1 covers 10 bases. The CDR3 runs 15 residues. V shed 5 bases, J shed 4 bases, and the junction held 6 bases outside the gene matches. In germline, CDR1 is LGHDT, CDR2 YNNKEL (reference sequence). The CDR3 loop is CASSSRDRGADTQYF. The DNA of the CDR3 is TGTGCCAGCAGCTCCCGGGACAGGGGTGCAGATACGCAGTATTTT.

The chain couples TRBV19 to TRBJ2-3, with TRBD2 matching over 9 bases. Unmatched junction bases numbered 7, after V lost 8 bases and J lost 4 bases. This CDR3 comprises 14 residues. CDR1 and CDR2 (germline): LNHDA, SQIVND (reference sequence). The CDR3 DNA follows: TGTGCCAGTGGGCGGGAGGGCGTAGCAGATACGCAGTATTTT. This gives the protein CASGREGVADTQYF. Full variable domain (outside the CDR3, taken from reference TRBV19 and TRBJ2-3): DGGITQSPKYLFRKEGQNVTLSCEQNLNHDAMYWYRQDPGQGLRLIYYSQIVNDFQKGDIAEGYSVSREKKESFPLTVTSAQKNPTAFYLCASGREGVADTQYFGPGTRLTVL.

This clonotype has at least ten counts. The chain joins TRBV4-1 to TRBJ2-3, with 8 nucleotides matching TRBD2. Germline CDR1 MGHRA, CDR2 YSYEKL. The CDR3 length is 14 residues. V lost 6 bases and J lost 4; bases outside the gene matches: 6. CDR3 nucleotide sequence: TGCGCCAGCAGTTCCGGGGGGGGCGCAGATACGCAGTATTTT. This sequence encodes CASSSGGGADTQYF.